This is a list of T cell receptor beta chains from one sample in a study of cytomegalovirus exposure and HLA in healthy donors. Measured with immunoSEQ multiplex PCR; TCRdb has only the in-frame clones, and not every one. The table records some 170,000 clones, more than 75% of them present only once. The sample comprised PBMCs. The receptor source for this set is a woman aged 30 to 39 in good health and CMV-seronegative. CDR3s include the opening cysteine and the closing phenylalanine or tryptophan. The D gene is left open where the match is weak. Rows may omit the clone size; those that give it use once, few, many or a size class.

J gene: TRBJ2-1; D gene: -; clone size: once; V gene: TRBV4-1; CDR3 protein: CASSQVGLRRAVMSDEQFF; CDR3 DNA: TGCGCCAGCAGCCAAGTGGGGTTACGGAGGGCTGTTATGTCAGATGAGCAGTTCTTC
J gene: TRBJ2-1; D gene: TRBD2; clone size: few; V gene: TRBV30; CDR3 protein: CAWGDSGLAGSDEQFF; CDR3 DNA: TGTGCCTGGGGCGATAGCGGACTAGCGGGGTCCGATGAGCAGTTCTTC
J gene: TRBJ2-3; D gene: TRBD2; clone size: -; V gene: TRBV5-1; CDR3 protein: CASSLSGLAGTDTQYF; CDR3 DNA: TGCGCCAGCAGCCTCTCGGGACTAGCGGGCACAGATACGCAGTATTTT
J gene: TRBJ1-1; D gene: -; clone size: -; V gene: TRBV7-9; CDR3 protein: CASSNEPGMNTEAFF; CDR3 DNA: TGTGCCAGCAGCAATGAGCCAGGCATGAACACTGAAGCTTTCTTT
J gene: TRBJ2-7; D gene: TRBD1; clone size: -; V gene: TRBV18; CDR3 protein: CASSPMTGGVYEQYF; CDR3 DNA: TGTGCCAGCTCACCGATGACAGGGGGTGTCTACGAGCAGTACTTC
J gene: TRBJ2-1; D gene: -; clone size: -; V gene: TRBV11-3; CDR3 protein: CASSHTLTGPTDNEQFF; CDR3 DNA: TGTGCCAGCAGCCACACCCTGACAGGACCGACGGACAATGAGCAGTTCTTC
J gene: TRBJ1-2; D gene: TRBD1; clone size: -; V gene: TRBV4-1; CDR3 protein: CASSHAGQGVANYGYTF; CDR3 DNA: TGCGCCAGCAGCCATGCCGGACAGGGGGTCGCGAACTATGGCTACACCTTC
J gene: TRBJ2-2; D gene: -; clone size: -; V gene: TRBV27; CDR3 protein: CASTPGAGELFF; CDR3 DNA: TGTGCCAGCACCCCAGGGGCCGGGGAGCTGTTTTTT
J gene: TRBJ2-5; D gene: TRBD2; clone size: -; V gene: TRBV9; CDR3 protein: CASSVPGGPGETQYF; CDR3 DNA: TGTGCCAGCAGCGTACCGGGGGGGCCCGGAGAGACCCAGTACTTC
J gene: TRBJ2-7; D gene: -; clone size: many; V gene: TRBV4-3; CDR3 protein: CASSQVQGGRYEQYF; CDR3 DNA: TGCGCCAGCAGCCAAGTACAGGGGGGGCGGTACGAGCAGTACTTC
J gene: TRBJ2-5; D gene: TRBD2; clone size: few; V gene: TRBV7-9; CDR3 protein: CASSLVVTSRAQETQYF; CDR3 DNA: TGTGCCAGCAGCTTAGTGGTGACTAGCAGAGCCCAAGAGACCCAGTACTTC
J gene: TRBJ2-7; D gene: TRBD2; clone size: -; V gene: TRBV5-6; CDR3 protein: CASSRGSGGTSYEQYF; CDR3 DNA: TGTGCCAGCAGCCGGGGCTCGGGGGGGACTTCCTACGAGCAGTACTTC
J gene: TRBJ2-1; D gene: -; clone size: -; V gene: TRBV6-5; CDR3 protein: CASSYSALTAHNEQFF; CDR3 DNA: TGTGCCAGCAGTTACTCAGCCCTGACAGCACACAATGAGCAGTTCTTC
J gene: TRBJ2-1; D gene: -; clone size: -; V gene: TRBV18; CDR3 protein: CTSSPPGLNFDEQFF; CDR3 DNA: TGTACCAGCTCACCACCTGGACTTAATTTCGATGAGCAGTTCTTC
J gene: TRBJ2-2; D gene: -; clone size: -; V gene: TRBV19; CDR3 protein: CASSIQGTAGELFF; CDR3 DNA: TGTGCCAGTAGTATACAGGGGACGGCCGGGGAGCTGTTTTTT
J gene: TRBJ2-7; D gene: TRBD1; clone size: -; V gene: TRBV6-6; CDR3 protein: CASSFPPGTGRSEQYF; CDR3 DNA: TGTGCCAGCAGTTTCCCCCCGGGGACAGGGCGGAGCGAGCAGTACTTC
J gene: TRBJ2-3; D gene: TRBD1; clone size: -; V gene: TRBV6-1; CDR3 protein: CASHRGDTQYF; CDR3 DNA: TGTGCCAGCCACAGGGGGGATACGCAGTATTTT
J gene: TRBJ1-5; D gene: TRBD1; clone size: -; V gene: TRBV18; CDR3 protein: CASSPTWGQENQPQHF; CDR3 DNA: TGTGCCAGCTCACCGACCTGGGGACAGGAAAATCAGCCCCAGCATTTT
J gene: TRBJ1-2; D gene: -; clone size: -; V gene: TRBV5-1; CDR3 protein: CASSLKDIRAAVYGYTF; CDR3 DNA: TGCGCCAGCAGCTTGAAGGACATCAGGGCGGCGGTTTATGGCTACACCTTC
J gene: TRBJ2-3; D gene: TRBD2; clone size: -; V gene: TRBV5-8; CDR3 protein: CASSLGLAPNTDTQYF; CDR3 DNA: TGTGCCAGCAGCTTAGGACTAGCGCCTAACACAGATACGCAGTATTTT
J gene: TRBJ1-1; D gene: -; clone size: -; V gene: TRBV9; CDR3 protein: CASSVDPWGGNTEAFF; CDR3 DNA: TGTGCCAGCAGCGTAGACCCCTGGGGGGGAAACACCGAAGCTTTCTTT
J gene: TRBJ2-5; D gene: TRBD2; clone size: -; V gene: TRBV7-9; CDR3 protein: CASSLAGGSQETQYF; CDR3 DNA: TGTGCCAGCAGCTTAGCGGGGGGGAGCCAAGAGACCCAGTACTTC
J gene: TRBJ1-5; D gene: TRBD1; clone size: -; V gene: TRBV6-5; CDR3 protein: CASRGTAYSNQPQHF; CDR3 DNA: TGTGCCAGCAGAGGGACAGCTTATAGCAATCAGCCCCAGCATTTT
J gene: TRBJ1-1; D gene: -; clone size: -; V gene: TRBV6-4; CDR3 protein: CASSKEALGTEAFF; CDR3 DNA: TGTGCCAGCAGTAAGGAGGCCCTGGGCACTGAAGCTTTCTTT
J gene: TRBJ1-2; D gene: -; clone size: once; V gene: TRBV7-9; CDR3 protein: CASSFHDMWDGYTF; CDR3 DNA: TGTGCCAGCAGCTTTCACGACATGTGGGATGGCTACACCTTC
J gene: TRBJ1-6; D gene: -; clone size: -; V gene: TRBV21-1; CDR3 protein: CASSKGGRVGYNSPLHF; CDR3 DNA: TGTGCCAGCAGCAAAGGAGGCAGGGTTGGTTATAATTCACCCCTCCACTTT
J gene: TRBJ2-7; D gene: TRBD2; clone size: -; V gene: TRBV9; CDR3 protein: CASTPGLVHYEQYF; CDR3 DNA: TGTGCCAGCACCCCGGGACTAGTTCATTACGAGCAGTACTTC
J gene: TRBJ1-1; D gene: TRBD1; clone size: -; V gene: TRBV5-1; CDR3 protein: CASSPLAGGTEAFF; CDR3 DNA: TGCGCCAGCAGCCCCTTGGCAGGGGGCACTGAAGCTTTCTTT
J gene: TRBJ2-3; D gene: TRBD2; clone size: once; V gene: TRBV19; CDR3 protein: CASSQVGLAGIDTQYF; CDR3 DNA: TGTGCCAGTAGCCAAGTCGGTCTAGCGGGTATAGATACGCAGTATTTT
J gene: TRBJ1-1; D gene: -; clone size: -; V gene: TRBV5-1; CDR3 protein: CASSSTVTVLNTEAFF; CDR3 DNA: TGCGCCAGCAGCTCCACAGTGACAGTTCTGAACACTGAAGCTTTCTTT
J gene: TRBJ1-1; D gene: -; clone size: -; V gene: TRBV7-2; CDR3 protein: CASSQRPGGEAFF; CDR3 DNA: TGTGCCAGCAGCCAGAGGCCGGGGGGGGAAGCTTTCTTT
J gene: TRBJ2-6; D gene: TRBD1; clone size: -; V gene: TRBV6-1; CDR3 protein: CASSEAGQGISGANVLTF; CDR3 DNA: TGTGCCAGCAGTGAAGCGGGACAGGGAATCTCTGGGGCCAACGTCCTGACTTTC
J gene: TRBJ2-1; D gene: TRBD2; clone size: -; V gene: TRBV12-5; CDR3 protein: CASGLGTTSGYNEQFF; CDR3 DNA: TGTGCTAGTGGTTTGGGGACGACTAGCGGATACAATGAGCAGTTCTTC
J gene: TRBJ2-7; D gene: -; clone size: -; V gene: TRBV7-8; CDR3 protein: CASSLFYREISSYEQYF; CDR3 DNA: TGTGCCAGCAGCCTTTTCTACAGGGAAATTTCGTCCTACGAGCAGTACTTC
J gene: TRBJ1-2; D gene: TRBD1; clone size: -; V gene: TRBV6-4; CDR3 protein: CASSDGCFLTGHFYGYTF; CDR3 DNA: TGTGCCAGCAGTGACGGATGTTTTTTGACAGGGCACTTCTATGGCTACACCTTC
J gene: TRBJ1-5; D gene: -; clone size: -; V gene: TRBV12-2; CDR3 protein: CASRLARGNQPQHF; CDR3 DNA: TGTGCAAGTCGCTTAGCTCGGGGCAATCAGCCCCAGCATTTT
J gene: TRBJ1-1; D gene: -; clone size: -; V gene: TRBV4-2; CDR3 protein: CASSQGGDWNTEAFF; CDR3 DNA: TGTGCCAGCAGCCAAGGCGGCGATTGGAACACTGAAGCTTTCTTT
J gene: TRBJ1-4; D gene: -; clone size: -; V gene: TRBV27; CDR3 protein: CASSDDREKLFF; CDR3 DNA: TGTGCCAGCAGTGACGACAGGGAAAAACTGTTTTTT
J gene: TRBJ1-1; D gene: -; clone size: few; V gene: TRBV16; CDR3 protein: CASSHSTGFGLPEAFF; CDR3 DNA: TGTGCCAGCAGCCATTCCACAGGTTTCGGGTTGCCTGAAGCTTTCTTT